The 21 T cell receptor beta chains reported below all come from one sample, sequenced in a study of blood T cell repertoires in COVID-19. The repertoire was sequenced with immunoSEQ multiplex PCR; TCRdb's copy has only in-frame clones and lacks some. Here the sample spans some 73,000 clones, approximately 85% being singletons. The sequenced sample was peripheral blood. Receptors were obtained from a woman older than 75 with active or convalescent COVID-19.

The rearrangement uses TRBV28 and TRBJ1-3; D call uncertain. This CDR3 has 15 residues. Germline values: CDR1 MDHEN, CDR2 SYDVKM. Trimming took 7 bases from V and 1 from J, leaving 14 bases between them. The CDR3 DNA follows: TGTGCCAGCATGCGTCAATTCTCATCTGGAAACACCATATATTTT. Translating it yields CASMRQFSSGNTIYF.

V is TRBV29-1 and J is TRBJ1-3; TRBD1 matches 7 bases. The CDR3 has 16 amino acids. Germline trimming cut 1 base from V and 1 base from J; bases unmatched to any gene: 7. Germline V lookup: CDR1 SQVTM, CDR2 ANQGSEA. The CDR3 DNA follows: TGCAGCGTTGAAGCTCACGACAGGGCATCTGGAAACACCATATATTTT. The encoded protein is CSVEAHDRASGNTIYF.

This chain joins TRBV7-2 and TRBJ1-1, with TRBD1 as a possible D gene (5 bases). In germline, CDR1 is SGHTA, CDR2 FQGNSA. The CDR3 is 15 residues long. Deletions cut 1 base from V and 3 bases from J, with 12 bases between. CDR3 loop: CASSLGVGGHTEAFF. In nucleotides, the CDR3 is TGTGCCAGCAGCTTAGGCGTGGGGGGACACACTGAAGCTTTCTTT. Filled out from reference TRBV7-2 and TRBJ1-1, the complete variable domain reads GAGVSQSPSNKVTEKGKDVELRCDPISGHTALYWYRQSLGQGLEFLIYFQGNSAPDKSGLPSDRFSAERTGGSVSTLTIQRTQQEDSAVYLCASSLGVGGHTEAFFGQGTRLTVV.

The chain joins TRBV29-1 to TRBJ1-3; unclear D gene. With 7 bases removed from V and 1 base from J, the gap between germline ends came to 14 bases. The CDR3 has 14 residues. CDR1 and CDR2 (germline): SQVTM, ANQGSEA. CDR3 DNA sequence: TGCAGCGCTGTGCTAAACCCGTCTGGAAACACCATATATTTT. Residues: CSAVLNPSGNTIYF. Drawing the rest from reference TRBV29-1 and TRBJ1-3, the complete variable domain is SAVISQKPSRDICQRGTSLTIQCQVDSQVTMMFWYRQQPGQSLTLIATANQGSEATYESGFVIDKFPISRPNLTFSTLTVSNMSPEDSSIYLCSAVLNPSGNTIYFGEGSWLTVV.

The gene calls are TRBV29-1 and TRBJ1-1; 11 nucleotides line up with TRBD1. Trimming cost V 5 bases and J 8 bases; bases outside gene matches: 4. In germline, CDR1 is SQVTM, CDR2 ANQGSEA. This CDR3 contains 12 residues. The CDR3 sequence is CSVIGQGAEAFF. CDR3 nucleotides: TGCAGCGTTATCGGACAGGGGGCCGAAGCTTTCTTT.

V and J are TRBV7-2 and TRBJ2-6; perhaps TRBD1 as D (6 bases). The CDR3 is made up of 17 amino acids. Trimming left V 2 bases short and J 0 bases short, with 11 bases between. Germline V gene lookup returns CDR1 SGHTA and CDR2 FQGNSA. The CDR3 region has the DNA TGTGCCAGCAGCTTAAGGGGACACAACTCTGGGGCCAACGTCCTGACTTTC. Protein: CASSLRGHNSGANVLTF.

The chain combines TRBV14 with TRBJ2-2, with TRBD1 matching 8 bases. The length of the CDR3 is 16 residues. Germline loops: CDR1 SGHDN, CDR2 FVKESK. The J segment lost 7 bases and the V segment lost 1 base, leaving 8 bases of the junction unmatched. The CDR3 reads CASSQAGTGVGGELFF. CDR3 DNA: TGTGCCAGCAGCCAAGCAGGGACAGGTGTTGGCGGGGAGCTGTTTTTT. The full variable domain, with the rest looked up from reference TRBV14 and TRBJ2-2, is EAGVTQFPSHSVIEKGQTVTLRCDPISGHDNLYWYRRVMGKEIKFLLHFVKESKQDESGMPNNRFLAERTGGTYSTLKVQPAELEDSGVYFCASSQAGTGVGGELFFGEGSRLTVL.

The CDR3 DNA is TGTGCCAGCAGCCAAGAGGACAACTCCTACAATGAGCAGTTCTTC. Translating gives CASSQEDNSYNEQFF. The chain carries TRBV4-2 and TRBJ2-1; TRBD1 might be the D (5 bases). CDR3 length: 15 residues. Germline CDR1 reads LGHNA; CDR2 reads YNFKEQ. V lost 0 bases and J 0 bases, leaving 6 bases between the germline ends.

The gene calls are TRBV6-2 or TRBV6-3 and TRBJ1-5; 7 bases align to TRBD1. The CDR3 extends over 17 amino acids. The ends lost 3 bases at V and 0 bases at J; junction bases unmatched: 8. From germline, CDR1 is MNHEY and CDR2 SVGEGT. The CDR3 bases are TGTGCCAGCAGTTATCCCGCGGGACAGACTAGCAATCAGCCCCAGCATTTT. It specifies CASSYPAGQTSNQPQHF.

CDR3 in DNA: TGCAGCGCTGACCCTATAACTAACTATGGCTACACCTTC. Encoded protein: CSADPITNYGYTF. The chain couples TRBV29-1 to TRBJ1-2, with D unresolved. The V gene lost 7 bases and the J gene lost 0 bases, with 12 bases spanning the gap. CDR1 is SQVTM and CDR2 is ANQGSEA in the germline V gene. The CDR3 covers 13 residues.

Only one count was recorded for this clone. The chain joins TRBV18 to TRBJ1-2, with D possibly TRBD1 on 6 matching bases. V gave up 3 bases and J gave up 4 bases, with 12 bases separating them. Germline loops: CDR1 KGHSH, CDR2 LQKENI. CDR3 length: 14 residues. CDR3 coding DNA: TGTGCCAGCTCACCGCTGGACAGCTTCTATGGCTACACCTTC. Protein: CASSPLDSFYGYTF.

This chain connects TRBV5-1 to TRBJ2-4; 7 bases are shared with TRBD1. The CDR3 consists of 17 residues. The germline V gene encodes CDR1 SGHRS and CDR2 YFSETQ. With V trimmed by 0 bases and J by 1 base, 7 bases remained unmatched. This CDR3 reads CASSLAPDRVAKNIQYF. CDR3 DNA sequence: TGCGCCAGCAGCTTGGCCCCTGACAGGGTGGCCAAAAACATTCAGTACTTC.

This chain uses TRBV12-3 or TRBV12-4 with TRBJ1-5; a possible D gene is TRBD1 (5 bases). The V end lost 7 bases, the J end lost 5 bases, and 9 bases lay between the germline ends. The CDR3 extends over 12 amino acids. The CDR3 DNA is TGTGCCAGCACCCTAGGGGATCAGCCCCAGCATTTT. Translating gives CASTLGDQPQHF.

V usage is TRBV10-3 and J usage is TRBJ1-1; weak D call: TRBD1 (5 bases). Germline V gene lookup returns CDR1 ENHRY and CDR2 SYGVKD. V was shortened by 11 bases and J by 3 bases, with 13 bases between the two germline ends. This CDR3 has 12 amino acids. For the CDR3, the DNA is TGTGCCTCAGGGTCGATCGACACTGAAGCTTTCTTT. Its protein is CASGSIDTEAFF.

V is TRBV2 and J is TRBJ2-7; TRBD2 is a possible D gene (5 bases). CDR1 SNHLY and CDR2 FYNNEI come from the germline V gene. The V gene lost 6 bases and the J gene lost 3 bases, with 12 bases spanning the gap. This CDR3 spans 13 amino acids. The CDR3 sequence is CASRPGTHYEQYF. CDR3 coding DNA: TGTGCCAGCAGACCGGGAACCCACTACGAGCAGTACTTC.

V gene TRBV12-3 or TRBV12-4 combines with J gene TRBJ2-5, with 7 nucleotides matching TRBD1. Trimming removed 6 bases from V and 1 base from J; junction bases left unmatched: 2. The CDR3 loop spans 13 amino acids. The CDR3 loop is CASSRDSQETQYF. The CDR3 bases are TGTGCCAGCAGCCGGGACAGCCAAGAGACCCAGTACTTC.

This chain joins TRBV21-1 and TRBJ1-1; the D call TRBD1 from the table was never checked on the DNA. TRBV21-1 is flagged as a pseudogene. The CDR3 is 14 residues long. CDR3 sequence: CASSVWQGASEAFF. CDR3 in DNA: TGTGCCAGCAGCGTCTGGCAGGGGGCCTCTGAAGCTTTCTTT.

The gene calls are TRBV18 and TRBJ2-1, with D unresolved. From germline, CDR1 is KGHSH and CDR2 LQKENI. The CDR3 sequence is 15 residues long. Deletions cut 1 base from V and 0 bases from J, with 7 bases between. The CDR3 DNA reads TGTGCCAGCTCACCACTGAGGAGCTCCTACAATGAGCAGTTCTTC. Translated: CASSPLRSSYNEQFF.

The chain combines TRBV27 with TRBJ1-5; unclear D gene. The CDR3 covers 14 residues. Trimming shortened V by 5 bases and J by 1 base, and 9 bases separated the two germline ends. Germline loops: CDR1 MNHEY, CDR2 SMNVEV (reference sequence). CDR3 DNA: TGTGCCAGCAGTCCCGGAGGGAGCAATCAGCCCCAGCATTTT. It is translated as CASSPGGSNQPQHF.

For the CDR3, the DNA is TGTGCCACCAGCAGAGGACAGGAGAATCAGCCCCAGCATTTT. The encoded protein is CATSRGQENQPQHF. V gene TRBV15 combines with J gene TRBJ1-5, with D possibly being TRBD1 (6 bases). Per germline, CDR1 LNHNV and CDR2 YYDKDF (reference sequence). The length of the CDR3 is 14 residues. V was shortened by 1 base and J by 4 bases, with 8 bases between the two germline ends.

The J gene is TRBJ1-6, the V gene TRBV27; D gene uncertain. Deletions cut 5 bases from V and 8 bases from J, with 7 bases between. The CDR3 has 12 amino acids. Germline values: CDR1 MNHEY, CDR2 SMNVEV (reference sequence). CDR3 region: CASSPPDSPLHF. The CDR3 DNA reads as TGTGCCAGCAGTCCGCCAGATTCACCCCTCCACTTT.